Below are 7 T cell receptor beta chains sequenced from a single sample in a study of blood T cells in healthy people across ages. It was with a sample-barcoded 5' primer and a J-beta primer mix that a second PCR of about 7 to 12 cycles was run. One entry per CDR3 protein results from TCRdb running MiXCR on the 5' RACE reads. Of under 750,000 distinct CDR3 sequences listed, roughly 48% are singletons. Sequenced material: blood. The source of these receptors is a man older than 75 in good health.

The rearrangement joins TRBV6-2 or TRBV6-3 to TRBJ2-7; D call uncertain. V lost 2 bases and J 9 bases, leaving 20 bases between the germline ends. The CDR3 covers 15 residues. From germline, CDR1 is MNHEY and CDR2 SVGEGT. CDR3 loop: CASSYGETRVNTQYF. The CDR3, as DNA: TGTGCCAGCAGTTACGGGGAAACTCGGGTCAACACGCAGTACTTC.

The gene calls are TRBV10-3 and TRBJ2-7, with 7 bases matching TRBD2. The J segment lost 3 bases and the V segment lost 6 bases, leaving 2 bases of the junction unmatched. The CDR3 length is 12 residues. CDR1 is ENHRY and CDR2 is SYGVKD in the germline V gene. The CDR3 here is CAISRGGYEQYF. The CDR3 nucleotides read TGTGCCATCAGCCGCGGGGGCTACGAGCAGTACTTC.

The V and J genes are TRBV20-1 and TRBJ1-2; 10 bases line up with TRBD1. Looked up from germline, CDR1 is DFQATT and CDR2 is SNEGSKA (reference sequence). The CDR3 contains 19 residues. J gave up 3 bases and V 0 bases, and 16 bases lay outside the gene matches. CDR3 protein: CSARDLPTDRGESYYGYTF. The CDR3 DNA reads as TGCAGTGCTAGAGATTTACCCACGGACAGGGGGGAGTCTTACTATGGCTACACCTTC.

This sequence joins TRBV7-9 and TRBJ2-1, with D uncertain. The germline V and J ends were trimmed by 3 bases and 6 bases, with 12 bases remaining between them. The length of the CDR3 is 14 residues. Germline values: CDR1 SEHNR, CDR2 FQNEAQ (reference sequence). CDR3 loop: CASSLVTVLNEQFF. The CDR3 coding sequence is TGTGCCAGCAGCTTGGTCACAGTCCTCAATGAGCAGTTCTTC. The variable domain in full, completed from reference TRBV7-9 and TRBJ2-1, reads DTGVSQNPRHKITKRGQNVTFRCDPISEHNRLYWYRQTLGQGPEFLTYFQNEAQLEKSRLLSDRFSAERPKGSFSTLEIQRTEQGDSAMYLCASSLVTVLNEQFFGPGTRLTVL.

V and J are TRBV5-1 and TRBJ2-3, with D possibly TRBD2 on 5 matching bases. The CDR3 is 13 amino acids. V lost 5 bases to trimming and J lost 5 bases, with 12 bases between them. The germline CDR1 and CDR2 sequences are SGHRS and YFSETQ. The CDR3 DNA is TGCGCCAGCAGTGGGAGCGTGGGAGATACGCAGTATTTT. It codes for CASSGSVGDTQYF.

In DNA form, the CDR3 reads TGTGCCAGCAGCGGGAAGCGGGCGGACAATGAGCAGTACTTC. The encoded protein is CASSGKRADNEQYF. This chain links TRBV14 with TRBJ2-7; weak D call: TRBD2 (6 bases). The length of the CDR3 is 14 residues. Trimming left V 5 bases short and J 7 bases short, with 18 bases between. Germline values: CDR1 SGHDN, CDR2 FVKESK.

V is TRBV5-1 and J is TRBJ2-4, with 8 bases that match TRBD1. The CDR3 contains 16 residues. The V and J ends lost 4 bases and 1 base, in that order; junction bases with no gene match: 7. Germline CDR1 reads SGHRS; CDR2 reads YFSETQ. Written as DNA, the CDR3 is TGCGCCAGCAGCGCCTGGGACAGGACTGCCAAAAACATTCAGTACTTC. It translates to CASSAWDRTAKNIQYF.